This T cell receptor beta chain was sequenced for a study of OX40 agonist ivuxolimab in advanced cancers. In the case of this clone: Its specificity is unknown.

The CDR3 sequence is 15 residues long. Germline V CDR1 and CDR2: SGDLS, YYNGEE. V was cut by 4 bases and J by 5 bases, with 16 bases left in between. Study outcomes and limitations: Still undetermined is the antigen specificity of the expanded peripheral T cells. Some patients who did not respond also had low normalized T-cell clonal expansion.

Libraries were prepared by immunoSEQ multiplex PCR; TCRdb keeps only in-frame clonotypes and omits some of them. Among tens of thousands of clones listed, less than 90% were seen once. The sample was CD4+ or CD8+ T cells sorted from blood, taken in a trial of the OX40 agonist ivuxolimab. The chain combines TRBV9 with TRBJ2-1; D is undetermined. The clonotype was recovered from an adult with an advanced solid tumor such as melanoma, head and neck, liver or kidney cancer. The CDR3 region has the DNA TGTGCCAGCAGCCCCCAAGTCGCTACTCACAATGAGCAGTTCTTC. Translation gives CASSPQVATHNEQFF. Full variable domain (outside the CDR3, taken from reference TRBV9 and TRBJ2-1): DSGVTQTPKHLITATGQRVTLRCSPRSGDLSVYWYQQSLDQGLQFLIQYYNGEERAKGNILERFSAQQFPDLHSELNLSSLELGDSALYFCASSPQVATHNEQFFGPGTRLTVL.